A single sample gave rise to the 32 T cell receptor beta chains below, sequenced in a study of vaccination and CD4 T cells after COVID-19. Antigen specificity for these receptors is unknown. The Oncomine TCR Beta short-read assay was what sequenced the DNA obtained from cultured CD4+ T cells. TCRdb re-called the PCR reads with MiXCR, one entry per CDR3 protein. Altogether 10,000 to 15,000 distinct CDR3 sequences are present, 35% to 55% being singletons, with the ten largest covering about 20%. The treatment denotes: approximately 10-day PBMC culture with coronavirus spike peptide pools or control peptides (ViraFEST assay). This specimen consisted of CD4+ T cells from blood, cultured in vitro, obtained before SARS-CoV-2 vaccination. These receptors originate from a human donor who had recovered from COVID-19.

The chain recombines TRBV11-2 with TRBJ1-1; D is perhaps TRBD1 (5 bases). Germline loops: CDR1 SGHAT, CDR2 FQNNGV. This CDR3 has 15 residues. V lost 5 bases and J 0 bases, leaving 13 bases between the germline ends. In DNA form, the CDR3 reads TGTGCCAGCAGCCCACGAGCGACAGTGAACACTGAAGCTTTCTTT. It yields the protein CASSPRATVNTEAFF.

The CDR3 reads CASSVDLAFF. The CDR3 region has the DNA TGTGCCAGCAGTGTAGATCTGGCTTTCTTT. The gene calls are TRBV2 and TRBJ1-1; no clear D gene. Per germline, CDR1 SNHLY and CDR2 FYNNEI. Trimming stripped 4 bases from V and 11 bases from J, with 8 bases between. The CDR3 has 10 amino acids. The whole variable domain, remainder taken from reference TRBV2 and TRBJ1-1, is EPEVTQTPSHQVTQMGQEVILRCVPISNHLYFYWYRQILGQKVEFLVSFYNNEISEKSEIFDDQFSVERPDGSNFTLKIRSTKLEDSAMYFCASSVDLAFFGQGTRLTVV.

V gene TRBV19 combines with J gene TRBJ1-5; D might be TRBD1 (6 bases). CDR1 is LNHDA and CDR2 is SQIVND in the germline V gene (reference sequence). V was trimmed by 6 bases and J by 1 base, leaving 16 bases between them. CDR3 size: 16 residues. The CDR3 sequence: CASRTVGGSSNQPQHF. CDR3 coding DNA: TGTGCCAGTAGGACGGTGGGGGGCTCGAGCAATCAGCCCCAGCATTTT.

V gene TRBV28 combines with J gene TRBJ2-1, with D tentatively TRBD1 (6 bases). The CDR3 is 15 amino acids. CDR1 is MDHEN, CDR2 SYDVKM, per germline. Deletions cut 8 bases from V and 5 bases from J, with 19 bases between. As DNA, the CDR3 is TGTGCCAGCTTCGCCTTACTAAAGGGGGACAATGAGCAGTTCTTC. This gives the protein CASFALLKGDNEQFF.

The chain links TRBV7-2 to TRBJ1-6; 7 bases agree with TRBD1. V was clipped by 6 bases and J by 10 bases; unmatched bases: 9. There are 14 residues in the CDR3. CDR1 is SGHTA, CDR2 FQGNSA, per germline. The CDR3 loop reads CASSRDRDRSPLHF. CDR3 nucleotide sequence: TGTGCCAGCAGTCGAGACAGGGATCGCTCACCCCTCCACTTT.

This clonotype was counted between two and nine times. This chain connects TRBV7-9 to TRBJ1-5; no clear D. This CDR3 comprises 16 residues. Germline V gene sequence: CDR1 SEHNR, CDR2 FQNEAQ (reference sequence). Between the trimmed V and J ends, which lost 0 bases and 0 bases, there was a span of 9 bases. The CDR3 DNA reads TGTGCCAGCAGCTTAGCAGGGCTAGATAGCAATCAGCCCCAGCATTTT. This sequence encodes CASSLAGLDSNQPQHF.

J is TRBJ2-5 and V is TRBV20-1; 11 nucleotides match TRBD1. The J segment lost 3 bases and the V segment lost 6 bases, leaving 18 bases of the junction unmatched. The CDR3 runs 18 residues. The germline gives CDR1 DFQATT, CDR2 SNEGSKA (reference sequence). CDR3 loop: CSAGSLGQGAWVEETQYF. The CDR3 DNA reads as TGCAGTGCCGGGTCGCTCGGACAGGGGGCATGGGTTGAAGAGACCCAGTACTTC.

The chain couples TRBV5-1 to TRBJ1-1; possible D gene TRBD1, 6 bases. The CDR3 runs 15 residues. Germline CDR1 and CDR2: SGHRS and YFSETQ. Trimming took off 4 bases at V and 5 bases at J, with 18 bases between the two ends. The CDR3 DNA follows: TGCGCCAGCAGCGGGCGGGGGGCGCGAGGTACTGAAGCTTTCTTT. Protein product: CASSGRGARGTEAFF.

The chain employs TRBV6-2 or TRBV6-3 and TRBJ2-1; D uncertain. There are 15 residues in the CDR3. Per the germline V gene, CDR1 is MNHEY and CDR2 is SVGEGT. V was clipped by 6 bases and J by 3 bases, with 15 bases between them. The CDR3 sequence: CASSTTGQIYNEQFF. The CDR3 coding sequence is TGTGCCAGCAGCACGACTGGCCAGATCTACAATGAGCAGTTCTTC.

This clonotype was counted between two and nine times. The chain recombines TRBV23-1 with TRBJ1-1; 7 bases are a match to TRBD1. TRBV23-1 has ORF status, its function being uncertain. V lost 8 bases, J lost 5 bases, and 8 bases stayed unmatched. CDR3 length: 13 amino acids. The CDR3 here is CASGGRGLTEAFF. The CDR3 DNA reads TGCGCCAGCGGAGGGAGGGGGCTTACTGAAGCTTTCTTT.

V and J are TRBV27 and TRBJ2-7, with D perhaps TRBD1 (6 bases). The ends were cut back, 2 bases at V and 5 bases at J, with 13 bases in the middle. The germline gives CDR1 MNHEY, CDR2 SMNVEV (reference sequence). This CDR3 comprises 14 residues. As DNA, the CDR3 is TGTGCCAGCAGTTTACAGGGGCTGGAGGACGAGCAGTACTTC. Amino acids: CASSLQGLEDEQYF.

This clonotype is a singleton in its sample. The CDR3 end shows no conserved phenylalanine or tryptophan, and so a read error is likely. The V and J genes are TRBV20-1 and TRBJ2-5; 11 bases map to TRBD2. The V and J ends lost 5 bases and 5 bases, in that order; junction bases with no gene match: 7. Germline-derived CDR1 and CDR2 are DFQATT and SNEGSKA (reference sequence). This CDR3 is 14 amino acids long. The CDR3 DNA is TGCAGTGCTGTTTATAGCGGGAGGGGGGAGACCCAGTACCTC. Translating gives CSAVYSGRGETQYL.

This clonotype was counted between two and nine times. The CDR3 coding sequence is TGTGCCAGCAGTGAAAGTTGGACAGGGGGCGCGGAGGAGACCCAGTACTTC. As protein: CASSESWTGGAEETQYF. This chain joins TRBV2 and TRBJ2-5; TRBD1 matches at 11 bases. V lost 2 bases and J lost 5; bases outside the gene matches: 10. The length of the CDR3 is 17 residues. CDR1 is SNHLY and CDR2 is FYNNEI in the germline V gene.

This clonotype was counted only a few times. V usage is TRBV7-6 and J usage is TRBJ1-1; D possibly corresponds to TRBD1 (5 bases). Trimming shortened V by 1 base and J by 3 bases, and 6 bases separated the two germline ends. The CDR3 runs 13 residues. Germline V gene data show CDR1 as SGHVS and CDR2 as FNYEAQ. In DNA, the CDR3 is TGTGCCAGCAGCTTAGGGGGGGACACTGAAGCTTTCTTT. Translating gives CASSLGGDTEAFF.

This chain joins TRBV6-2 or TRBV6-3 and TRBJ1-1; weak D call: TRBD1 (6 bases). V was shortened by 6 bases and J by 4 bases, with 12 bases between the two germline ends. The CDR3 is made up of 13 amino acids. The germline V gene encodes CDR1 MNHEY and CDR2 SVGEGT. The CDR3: CASSSGEATEAFF. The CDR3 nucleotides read TGTGCCAGCAGCTCAGGGGAGGCCACTGAAGCTTTCTTT.

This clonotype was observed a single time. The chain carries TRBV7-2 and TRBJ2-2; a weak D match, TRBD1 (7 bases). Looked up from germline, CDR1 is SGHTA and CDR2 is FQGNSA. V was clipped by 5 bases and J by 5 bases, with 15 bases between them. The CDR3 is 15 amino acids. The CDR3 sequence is CASSIQGGVTGELFF. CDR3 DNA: TGTGCCAGCAGCATCCAGGGGGGAGTGACCGGGGAGCTGTTTTTT.

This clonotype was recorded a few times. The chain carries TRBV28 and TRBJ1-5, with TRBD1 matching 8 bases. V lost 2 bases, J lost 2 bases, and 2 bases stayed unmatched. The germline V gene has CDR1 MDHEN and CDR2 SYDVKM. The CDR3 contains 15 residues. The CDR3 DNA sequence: TGTGCCAGCAGTTTACCGGGACAGGGCAATCAGCCCCAGCATTTT. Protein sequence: CASSLPGQGNQPQHF.

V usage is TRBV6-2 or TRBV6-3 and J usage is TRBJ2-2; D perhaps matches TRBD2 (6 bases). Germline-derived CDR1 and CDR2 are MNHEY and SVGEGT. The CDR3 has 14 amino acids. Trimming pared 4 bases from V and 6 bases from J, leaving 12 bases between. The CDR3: CASSFIGGAGELFF. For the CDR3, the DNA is TGTGCCAGCAGTTTCATCGGCGGGGCCGGGGAGCTGTTTTTT.

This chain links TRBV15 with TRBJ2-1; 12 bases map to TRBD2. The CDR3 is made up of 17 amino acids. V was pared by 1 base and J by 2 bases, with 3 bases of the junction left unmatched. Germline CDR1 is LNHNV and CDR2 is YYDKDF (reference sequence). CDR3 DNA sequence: TGTGCCACCAGCAGAGTGACTAGCGGGAGCGCCTACAATGAGCAGTTCTTC. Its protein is CATSRVTSGSAYNEQFF.

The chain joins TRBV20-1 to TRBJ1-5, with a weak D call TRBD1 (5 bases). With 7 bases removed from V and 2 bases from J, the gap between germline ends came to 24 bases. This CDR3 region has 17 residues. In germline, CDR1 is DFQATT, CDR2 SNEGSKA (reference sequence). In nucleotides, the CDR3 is TGCAGTGTTACTGGGCATCATCGAGGGGTGGGCAATCAGCCCCAGCATTTT. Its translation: CSVTGHHRGVGNQPQHF.

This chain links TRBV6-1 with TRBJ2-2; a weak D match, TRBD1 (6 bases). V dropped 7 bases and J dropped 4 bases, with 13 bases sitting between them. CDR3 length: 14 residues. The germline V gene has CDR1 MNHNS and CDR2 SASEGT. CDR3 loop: CASTTTGRTGELFF. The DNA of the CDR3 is TGTGCCAGCACCACGACAGGACGCACCGGGGAGCTGTTTTTT.

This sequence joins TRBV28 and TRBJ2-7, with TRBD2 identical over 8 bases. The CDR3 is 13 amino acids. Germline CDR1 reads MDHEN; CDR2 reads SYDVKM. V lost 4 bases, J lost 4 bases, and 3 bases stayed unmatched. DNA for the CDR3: TGTGCCAGCAGTTCTCCTAGCGGGTACGAGCAGTACTTC. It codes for CASSSPSGYEQYF.

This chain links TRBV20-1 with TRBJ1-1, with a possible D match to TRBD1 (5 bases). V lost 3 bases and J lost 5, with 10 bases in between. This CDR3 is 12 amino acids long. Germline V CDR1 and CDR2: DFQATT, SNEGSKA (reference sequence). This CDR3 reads CSARGRGTEAFF. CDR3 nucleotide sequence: TGCAGTGCTAGGGGGCGGGGGACTGAAGCTTTCTTT.

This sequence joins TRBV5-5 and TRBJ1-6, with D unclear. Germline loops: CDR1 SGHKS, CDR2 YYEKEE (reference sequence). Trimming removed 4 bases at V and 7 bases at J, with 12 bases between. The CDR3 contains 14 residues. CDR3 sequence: CASSAINGNSPLHF. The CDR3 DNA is TGTGCCAGCAGCGCGATAAACGGGAATTCACCCCTCCACTTT.

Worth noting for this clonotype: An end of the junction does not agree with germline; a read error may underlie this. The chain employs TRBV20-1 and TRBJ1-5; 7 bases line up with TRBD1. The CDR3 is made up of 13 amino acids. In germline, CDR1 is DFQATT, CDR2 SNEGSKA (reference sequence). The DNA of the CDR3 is TGCAGTGCGAGAGGGGACAGCGGGCAGCCCCAGCATTTT. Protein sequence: CSARGDSGQPQHF.

The CDR3 coding sequence is TGCAGCGTGGGGGAGGGGGGCAGGTCCGAAGCTTTCTTT. Translation gives CSVGEGGRSEAFF. This rearrangement joins TRBV29-1 to TRBJ1-1; D possibly corresponds to TRBD1 (6 bases). This CDR3 is built from 13 residues. The V end lost 6 bases, the J end lost 8 bases, and 19 bases lay between the germline ends. The germline V gene encodes CDR1 SQVTM and CDR2 ANQGSEA.

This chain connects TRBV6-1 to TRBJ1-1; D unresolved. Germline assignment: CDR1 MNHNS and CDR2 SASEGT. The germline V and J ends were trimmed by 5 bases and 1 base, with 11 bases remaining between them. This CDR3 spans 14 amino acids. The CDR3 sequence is CASSPRAANTEAFF. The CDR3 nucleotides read TGTGCCAGCAGTCCTCGGGCAGCGAACACTGAAGCTTTCTTT.

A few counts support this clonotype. In nucleotides, the CDR3 is TGTGCCAGCAGCCCGACGGGGGGCTATGGCTACACCTTC. The encoded protein is CASSPTGGYGYTF. The rearrangement uses TRBV7-2 and TRBJ1-2; a possible D gene is TRBD1 (5 bases). Looked up from germline, CDR1 is SGHTA and CDR2 is FQGNSA. V shed 5 bases and J shed 4 bases, with 11 bases lying between them. This CDR3 region has 13 residues.

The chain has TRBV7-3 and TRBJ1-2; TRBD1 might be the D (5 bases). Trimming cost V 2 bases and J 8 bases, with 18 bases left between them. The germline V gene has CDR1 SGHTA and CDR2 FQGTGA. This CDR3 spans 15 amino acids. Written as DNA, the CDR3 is TGTGCCAGCAGCTTAGATGGGGCAACTACGAGGGGCTACACCTTC. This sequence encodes CASSLDGATTRGYTF.

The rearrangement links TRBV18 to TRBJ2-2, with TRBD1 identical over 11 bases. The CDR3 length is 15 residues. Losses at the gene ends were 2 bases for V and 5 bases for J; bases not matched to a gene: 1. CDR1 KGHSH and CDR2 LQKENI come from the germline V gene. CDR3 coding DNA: TGTGCCAGCTCACCAGGACAGGGGGCGACCGGGGAGCTGTTTTTT. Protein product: CASSPGQGATGELFF.

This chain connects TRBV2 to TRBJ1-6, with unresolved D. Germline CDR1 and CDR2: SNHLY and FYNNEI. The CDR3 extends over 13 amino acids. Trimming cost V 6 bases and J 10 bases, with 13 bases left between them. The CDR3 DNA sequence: TGTGCCAGCAGCGGCCTGCAGTTGTCACCCCTCCACTTT. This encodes CASSGLQLSPLHF.

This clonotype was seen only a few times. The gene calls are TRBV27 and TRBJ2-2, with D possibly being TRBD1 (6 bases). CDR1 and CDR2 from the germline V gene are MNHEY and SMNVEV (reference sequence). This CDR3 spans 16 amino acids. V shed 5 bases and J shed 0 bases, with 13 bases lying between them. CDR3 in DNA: TGTGCCAGCAGTCCGTCCTACAGGGCGAACACCGGGGAGCTGTTTTTT. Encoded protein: CASSPSYRANTGELFF.